Below, 22 T cell receptor beta chains from the same sample are listed, as sequenced in a study of OX40 agonist ivuxolimab in advanced cancers. TCRdb keeps only in-frame clones here, not all; method: immunoSEQ multiplex PCR. The sample lists fewer than 95,000 clones, 85% to 95% occurring once. The sample in question was CD4+ or CD8+ T cells sorted from blood, obtained in a trial of the OX40 agonist ivuxolimab. These receptor sequences come from an adult with an advanced solid tumor such as melanoma, head and neck, liver or kidney cancer.

This chain joins TRBV7-2 and TRBJ2-7; 11 nucleotides agree with TRBD1. CDR3 size: 15 residues. CDR1 is SGHTA, CDR2 FQGNSA, per germline. V lost 0 bases and J lost 6; bases outside the gene matches: 4. CDR3 loop: CASSLAPGQGVEQYF. The CDR3 coding sequence is TGTGCCAGCAGCTTAGCTCCGGGACAGGGGGTCGAGCAGTACTTC.

The genes are TRBV6-1 and TRBJ1-6, with D uncertain. CDR3 length equals 14 residues. CDR1 MNHNS and CDR2 SASEGT come from the germline V gene. V lost 7 bases to trimming and J lost 5 bases, with 12 bases between them. This chain's CDR3 is CASMTRADNSPLHF. As DNA, the CDR3 is TGTGCCAGCATGACTAGGGCTGATAATTCACCCCTCCACTTT.

This chain connects TRBV7-2 to TRBJ2-4; the D is unclear. V was shortened by 5 bases and J by 9 bases, with 17 bases between the two germline ends. There are 14 residues in the CDR3. Germline CDR1 reads SGHTA; CDR2 reads FQGNSA. Written as DNA, the CDR3 is TGTGCCAGCAGCGTGGGGTTGGAGCCAGGCATTCAGTACTTC. Its protein product is CASSVGLEPGIQYF.

This clone showed up just a few times. This CDR3 is CASSWGRETQYF. The CDR3 DNA sequence: TGTGCCAGCAGTTGGGGCCGGGAGACCCAGTACTTC. The chain combines TRBV28 with TRBJ2-5; TRBD1 might be the D (5 bases). This CDR3 is 12 amino acids long. V lost 4 bases and J lost 5, with 8 bases in between. In germline, CDR1 is MDHEN, CDR2 SYDVKM.

J is TRBJ1-1 and V is TRBV28; perhaps TRBD1 as D (5 bases). Germline V gives CDR1 MDHEN, CDR2 SYDVKM. Between the trimmed V and J ends, which lost 4 bases and 5 bases, there was a span of 8 bases. The CDR3 contains 12 residues. The CDR3 DNA sequence: TGTGCCAGCAGTTCGGGGCGGACTGAAGCTTTCTTT. This encodes CASSSGRTEAFF.

This clone was counted a few times. V is TRBV5-1 and J is TRBJ1-2; no reliable D call. The ends were cut back, 2 bases at V and 0 bases at J, with 8 bases in the middle. The CDR3 runs 14 residues. Per germline, CDR1 SGHRS and CDR2 YFSETQ. In nucleotides, the CDR3 is TGCGCCAGCAGCTTCGGCCTAACTAACTATGGCTACACCTTC. Amino acids: CASSFGLTNYGYTF.

The chain uses TRBV11-3 and TRBJ1-6; D gene ambiguous. Germline V lookup: CDR1 SGHNT, CDR2 YENEEA. This CDR3 has 14 residues. The ends were cut back, 3 bases at V and 11 bases at J, with 14 bases in the middle. The DNA for the CDR3 is TGTGCCAGCAGCTTTGTAGGGAAATACGCACCCCTCCACTTT. Translation gives CASSFVGKYAPLHF.

This clone appeared once. This rearrangement joins TRBV5-4 to TRBJ1-6; D uncertain. From germline, CDR1 is SGHNT and CDR2 YYREEE (reference sequence). This CDR3 is built from 12 residues. Trimming shortened V by 2 bases and J by 7 bases, and 4 bases separated the two germline ends. CDR3 in DNA: TGTGCCAGCAGCTTCCCCAATTCACCCCTCCACTTT. This translates into CASSFPNSPLHF.

Note on this clone: The same CDR3 can be traced to other DNA sequences in this sample. This chain uses TRBV7-2 with TRBJ1-1, with D perhaps matching TRBD1 (6 bases). Germline V CDR1 and CDR2: SGHTA, FQGNSA. There are 14 residues in the CDR3. Trimming shortened V by 5 bases and J by 5 bases, and 15 bases separated the two germline ends. The CDR3 spells CASSPQGRRTEAFF. The CDR3 DNA reads as TGTGCCAGCAGCCCCCAGGGGCGTCGGACTGAAGCTTTCTTT.

The rearrangement uses TRBV7-8 and TRBJ2-3, with 9 bases matching TRBD1. The germline gives CDR1 SGHVS, CDR2 FQNEAQ. CDR3 size: 16 residues. V was clipped by 0 bases and J by 3 bases; unmatched bases: 4. This CDR3 is CASSLAGTGFTDTQYF. CDR3 in DNA: TGTGCCAGCAGCTTAGCCGGGACAGGGTTTACAGATACGCAGTATTTT.

This CDR3 reads CASSKSGYETQYF. CDR3 coding DNA: TGTGCCAGTAGTAAGAGTGGGTATGAGACCCAGTACTTC. V is TRBV19 and J is TRBJ2-5; D gene ambiguous. Germline CDR1 and CDR2: LNHDA and SQIVND (reference sequence). V was trimmed by 4 bases and J by 5 bases, leaving 11 bases between them. The CDR3 is 13 amino acids.

J is TRBJ2-3 and V is TRBV7-6; 7 bases agree with TRBD2. Trimming removed 4 bases from V and 1 base from J; junction bases left unmatched: 11. The germline gives CDR1 SGHVS, CDR2 FNYEAQ. The CDR3 totals 17 residues. CDR3 DNA sequence: TGTGCCAGCAGCTCGGCCCTGGGACTACTCCGCACAGATACGCAGTATTTT. Translating it yields CASSSALGLLRTDTQYF.

The rearrangement uses TRBV15 and TRBJ2-5, with a weak D call TRBD1 (5 bases). From germline, CDR1 is LNHNV and CDR2 YYDKDF (reference sequence). The CDR3 loop spans 15 amino acids. V lost 0 bases and J 1 base, leaving 9 bases between the germline ends. The CDR3 reads CATSRDRQPQETQYF. DNA of the CDR3: TGTGCCACCAGCAGAGATCGACAGCCCCAAGAGACCCAGTACTTC.

The CDR3 loop is CASSQDFRGLDYGYTF. Written as DNA, the CDR3 is TGCGCCAGCAGCCAAGATTTCAGGGGGCTTGACTATGGCTACACCTTC. This chain connects TRBV4-3 to TRBJ1-2, with TRBD1 matching over 8 bases. Germline lookup yields CDR1 LGHNA and CDR2 YSLEER. The V and J ends lost 0 bases and 3 bases, in that order; junction bases with no gene match: 6. CDR3 size: 16 residues.

The rearrangement joins TRBV10-3 to TRBJ2-1, with 9 bases matching TRBD2. J was trimmed by 0 bases and V by 10 bases; bases with no gene match: 13. CDR1 is ENHRY and CDR2 is SYGVKD in the germline V gene. CDR3 length equals 17 residues. The CDR3 loop is CATALTSGPNSYNEQFF. The DNA for the CDR3 is TGTGCCACCGCACTTACTAGCGGGCCTAACTCCTACAATGAGCAGTTCTTC.

Only a few counts were recorded for this clone. This chain links TRBV10-3 with TRBJ1-5; a possible D gene is TRBD1 (6 bases). V lost 8 bases to trimming and J lost 6 bases, with 14 bases between them. This CDR3 has 13 amino acids. Germline V lookup: CDR1 ENHRY, CDR2 SYGVKD. CDR3 bases: TGTGCCATCGGGGGGGGCATTGGTCAGCCCCAGCATTTT. Residues: CAIGGGIGQPQHF.

The chain uses TRBV5-4 and TRBJ2-1; TRBD2 matches 15 bases. The CDR3 runs to 17 residues. Germline lookup yields CDR1 SGHNT and CDR2 YYREEE (reference sequence). V shed 4 bases, J shed 5 bases, and the junction held 7 bases outside the gene matches. The CDR3 sequence is CASSPGTSGRLHNEQFF. Here the CDR3 DNA reads TGTGCCAGCAGCCCTGGGACTAGCGGGAGGCTTCACAATGAGCAGTTCTTC.

V gene TRBV18 combines with J gene TRBJ2-4; D not certain. The V end was cut by 0 bases, the J end by 6 bases, with 9 bases between. The CDR3 totals 14 residues. CDR1 and CDR2 from the germline V gene are KGHSH and LQKENI. In DNA, the CDR3 is TGTGCCAGCTCACCACCTGTTCACAGAAACATTCAGTACTTC. Translating it yields CASSPPVHRNIQYF.

The CDR3 reads CASSSQTGNTEAFF. The CDR3, as DNA: TGTGCCAGCAGTTCCCAGACAGGGAACACTGAAGCTTTCTTT. J is TRBJ1-1 and V is TRBV6-5, with D maybe TRBD1 (6 bases). V was cut by 4 bases and J by 1 base, with 10 bases left in between. Germline V gene data show CDR1 as MNHEY and CDR2 as SVGAGI. This CDR3 is 14 amino acids long.

This sequence joins TRBV11-2 and TRBJ1-2; D gene unclear. The CDR3 extends over 14 amino acids. The V end was cut by 5 bases, the J end by 4 bases, with 14 bases between. Germline V gives CDR1 SGHAT, CDR2 FQNNGV. CDR3: CASSARPGGYGYTF. As DNA, the CDR3 is TGTGCCAGCAGCGCTAGGCCAGGCGGCTATGGCTACACCTTC.

The CDR3 region is CASSTGTGGEEQYF. The CDR3 DNA reads TGTGCCAGCAGCACAGGGACAGGGGGCGAAGAGCAGTACTTC. The chain is built from TRBV6-5 and TRBJ2-7, with 12 bases that match TRBD1. The germline CDR1 and CDR2 sequences are MNHEY and SVGAGI. Trimming cost V 6 bases and J 7 bases; bases outside gene matches: 7. This CDR3 spans 14 amino acids.

The gene calls are TRBV28 and TRBJ2-2; 9 bases match TRBD2. Germline CDR1 reads MDHEN; CDR2 reads SYDVKM. The CDR3 spans 15 residues. With 8 bases clipped from V and 7 bases from J, the junction kept 11 bases outside the gene matches. CDR3 sequence reads: CASDGGRGVNGELFF. The CDR3 DNA sequence: TGTGCCAGCGACGGCGGGAGGGGTGTGAACGGGGAGCTGTTTTTT.